Listed below are T cell receptor beta chains from one sample, sequenced in a study of control samples from healthy donors and cancer patients. Profiled with immunoSEQ multiplex PCR; TCRdb holds only in-frame clones, not every one. Counted here are approximately 37,000 clones, about 93% occurring once; the ten biggest clones make up roughly 4%. Specimen: blood. The receptor set was obtained from a woman between 50 and 59 years old in good health. Each CDR3 is given with its conserved first and last residue. A D gene is named only where the DNA matches it firmly. A clone size is listed for some rows: how often the clone was seen (once, few, many), or a class if it is expanded.

j_call,clone_size,v_call,d_call,cdr3_aa,cdr3_nt
TRBJ1-6,NA,TRBV5-6,TRBD1,CASSRGQGYSPLHF,TGTGCCAGCAGCCGCGGACAGGGGTATTCACCCCTCCACTTT
TRBJ1-6,NA,TRBV7-2,NA,CASSTRRVRDNSPLHF,TGTGCCAGCAGCACTAGGAGGGTACGCGATAATTCACCCCTCCACTTT
TRBJ1-6,NA,TRBV27,NA,CASTPHAAVPLHF,TGTGCCAGCACGCCCCACGCGGCGGTACCCCTCCACTTT
TRBJ2-3,NA,TRBV30,NA,CAWSVLSLDTQYF,TGTGCCTGGAGTGTACTGTCTTTGGATACGCAGTATTTT
TRBJ2-7,NA,TRBV10-3,NA,CAISVDSAYEQYF,TGTGCCATCAGTGTGGACAGCGCCTACGAGCAGTACTTC
TRBJ1-5,NA,TRBV6-2/TRBV6-3,NA,CASSYPQPQHF,TGTGCCAGCAGTTACCCGCAGCCCCAGCATTTT
TRBJ2-5,NA,TRBV3-1/TRBV3-2,TRBD1,CASSQDRDRAQTQYF,TGTGCCAGCAGCCAAGACCGGGACAGGGCTCAGACCCAGTACTTC
TRBJ2-1,NA,TRBV7-2,TRBD2,CASSPGGSRGNEQFF,TGTGCCAGCAGCCCCGGGGGGTCTCGCGGGAATGAGCAGTTCTTC
TRBJ1-1,NA,TRBV5-5,NA,CASSFREILLENTEAFF,TGTGCCAGCAGCTTTCGCGAGATCCTCCTTGAGAACACTGAAGCTTTCTTT
TRBJ1-6,NA,TRBV6-6,NA,CASSRGRSSYNSPLHF,TGTGCCAGCAGCCGCGGACGGAGCTCCTATAATTCACCCCTCCACTTT
TRBJ2-3,NA,TRBV6-4,NA,CASSPTGDTQYF,TGTGCCAGCAGTCCGACGGGAGATACGCAGTATTTT
TRBJ1-3,NA,TRBV7-9,TRBD1,CASSPGTGDYSGNTIYF,TGTGCCAGCAGCCCCGGGACAGGGGATTACTCTGGAAACACCATATATTTT
TRBJ1-1,NA,TRBV6-5,NA,CASSYELNTEAFF,TGTGCCAGCAGTTACGAGCTGAACACTGAAGCTTTCTTT
TRBJ1-1,NA,TRBV10-3,NA,CAIRQGNTEAFF,TGTGCCATCAGACAGGGGAACACTGAAGCTTTCTTT
TRBJ2-2,NA,TRBV5-1,NA,CASSLGRSNTGELFF,TGCGCCAGCAGCCTGGGACGGTCGAACACCGGGGAGCTGTTTTTT
TRBJ2-3,NA,TRBV6-5,TRBD2,CASSYSPSGGRNTQYF,TGTGCCAGCAGTTACTCCCCTAGCGGGGGTAGGAATACGCAGTATTTT
TRBJ1-1,NA,TRBV10-3,TRBD1,CATQSPDRGLEAFF,TGTGCCACCCAATCCCCGGACAGGGGGCTTGAAGCTTTCTTT
TRBJ1-5,NA,TRBV18,TRBD1,CASSPSDRGGNQPQHF,TGTGCCAGCTCACCAAGTGACAGGGGGGGCAATCAGCCCCAGCATTTT
TRBJ1-2,NA,TRBV24-1,NA,CATSDPRGTELNYGYTF,TGTGCCACCAGTGATCCTCGAGGGACGGAGCTTAACTATGGCTACACCTTC
TRBJ2-3,NA,TRBV6-2/TRBV6-3,NA,CASSYSLANTQYF,TGTGCCAGCAGTTACTCGCTCGCGAATACGCAGTATTTT
TRBJ1-4,NA,TRBV13,TRBD1,CASSLGRGPYEKLFF,TGTGCCAGCAGCTTAGGCAGGGGGCCGTATGAAAAACTGTTTTTT
TRBJ1-2,NA,TRBV28,NA,CVTSKANYGYTF,TGTGTAACCTCGAAAGCTAACTATGGCTACACCTTC
TRBJ1-4,once,TRBV3-1/TRBV3-2,NA,CASSQVPGKREKLFF,TGTGCCAGCAGCCAAGTTCCCGGTAAGCGGGAAAAACTGTTTTTT
TRBJ2-3,NA,TRBV28,TRBD1,CASSLPPGGQGYTDTQYF,TGTGCCAGCAGTTTACCTCCCGGGGGACAGGGATACACAGATACGCAGTATTTT
TRBJ1-1,NA,TRBV11-2,NA,CASSLAPQENTEAFF,TGTGCCAGCAGCTTAGCCCCCCAGGAGAACACTGAAGCTTTCTTT
TRBJ1-6,NA,TRBV6-5,NA,CASSYSRSSYNSPLHF,TGTGCCAGCAGTTACTCCCGGAGCTCCTATAATTCACCCCTCCACTTT
TRBJ2-3,NA,TRBV5-4,NA,CASSLPLGSTDTQYF,TGTGCCAGCAGCTTGCCGCTAGGGAGCACAGATACGCAGTATTTT
TRBJ2-1,NA,TRBV7-9,TRBD1,CASSLFLANRGNEQFF,TGTGCCAGCAGCTTATTTTTAGCGAACAGGGGTAATGAGCAGTTCTTC
TRBJ1-5,NA,TRBV19,TRBD1,CASSHGQGFNQPQHF,TGTGCCAGTAGTCACGGACAGGGGTTCAATCAGCCCCAGCATTTT
TRBJ2-1,NA,TRBV7-6,NA,CASSLARNNEQFF,TGTGCCAGCAGCTTAGCGAGAAACAATGAGCAGTTCTTC
TRBJ2-3,NA,TRBV7-2,NA,CASSSSTDTQYF,TGTGCCAGCAGTTCCTCCACAGATACGCAGTATTTT
TRBJ1-6,NA,TRBV9,NA,CASSGTSNSPLHF,TGTGCCAGCAGCGGGACAAGTAATTCACCCCTCCACTTT
TRBJ1-1,NA,TRBV6-5,NA,CASSWGSNTEAFF,TGTGCCAGCAGCTGGGGATCTAACACTGAAGCTTTCTTT
TRBJ2-7,NA,TRBV5-5,NA,CASSLKVAYEQYF,TGTGCCAGCAGCTTAAAAGTTGCCTACGAGCAGTACTTC
TRBJ2-2,NA,TRBV9,NA,CASSVAGVQGELFF,TGTGCCAGCAGCGTAGCGGGGGTCCAGGGGGAGCTGTTTTTT
TRBJ1-5,NA,TRBV19,NA,CASSYGGLRDSNQPQHF,TGTGCCAGTAGTTACGGCGGACTCCGGGATAGCAATCAGCCCCAGCATTTT
TRBJ1-3,NA,TRBV5-1,TRBD1,CATRGQGENTIYF,TGCGCCACCAGAGGACAGGGCGAAAACACCATATATTTT
TRBJ1-1,NA,TRBV3-1/TRBV3-2,NA,CASSQDLRNTEAFF,TGTGCCAGCAGCCAAGATCTAAGAAACACTGAAGCTTTCTTT
TRBJ1-1,NA,TRBV14,NA,CASSQWNENTEAFF,TGTGCCAGCAGCCAATGGAACGAGAACACTGAAGCTTTCTTT
TRBJ2-5,NA,TRBV9,TRBD2,CASSIGGAGETQYF,TGTGCCAGCAGCATCGGGGGGGCCGGGGAGACCCAGTACTTC
TRBJ2-7,NA,TRBV7-2,NA,CASSLVRDTYEQYF,TGTGCCAGCAGCTTGGTACGGGACACCTACGAGCAGTACTTC
TRBJ1-4,NA,TRBV6-1,NA,CASSEEQGEKLFF,TGTGCCAGCAGTGAGGAACAGGGAGAAAAACTGTTTTTT
TRBJ2-3,NA,TRBV6-5,NA,CASSYSMEDTQYF,TGTGCCAGCAGTTACTCGATGGAGGATACGCAGTATTTT
TRBJ1-4,NA,TRBV7-9,NA,CASSLRATVATNEKLFF,TGTGCCAGCAGCTTAAGGGCCACGGTAGCAACTAATGAAAAACTGTTTTTT
TRBJ1-4,NA,TRBV5-1,TRBD1,CASSRQGATNEKLFF,TGCGCCAGCAGCAGACAGGGTGCGACTAATGAAAAACTGTTTTTT
TRBJ2-1,NA,TRBV14,NA,CASSQNEQFF,TGTGCCAGCAGCCAAAATGAGCAGTTCTTC
TRBJ2-5,once,TRBV7-2,NA,CASSLDGGSQETQYF,TGTGCCAGCAGCTTAGATGGGGGCTCTCAAGAGACCCAGTACTTC
TRBJ2-6,NA,TRBV18,NA,CASSPGGANVLTF,TGTGCCAGCTCACCGGGTGGGGCCAACGTCCTGACTTTC
TRBJ2-6,once,TRBV4-3,TRBD1,CASSQETGNSGANVLTF,TGCGCCAGCAGCCAAGAGACAGGGAACTCTGGGGCCAACGTCCTGACTTTC
TRBJ2-4,NA,TRBV7-9,NA,CASSLGTGAGEYF,TGTGCCAGCAGCTTAGGGACCGGGGCCGGAGAATACTTC
TRBJ1-5,NA,TRBV7-8,NA,CASSRGQNQPQHF,TGTGCCAGCAGCCGGGGACAAAATCAGCCCCAGCATTTT
TRBJ2-2,NA,TRBV6-2/TRBV6-3,NA,CASSPQGSGELFF,TGTGCCAGCAGCCCCCAGGGGTCCGGGGAGCTGTTTTTT
TRBJ2-7,NA,TRBV3-1/TRBV3-2,TRBD1,CASSRAGQGAYEQYF,TGTGCCAGCAGCCGAGCGGGACAGGGGGCGTACGAGCAGTACTTC
TRBJ1-1,NA,TRBV19,TRBD1,CASSKGAPIEAFF,TGTGCCAGTAGCAAGGGGGCACCAATTGAAGCTTTCTTT